One and the same sample provided the 4 T cell receptor beta chains below, sequenced in a study of shared clonotypes between healthy human individuals. This table comes from immunoSEQ multiplex PCR, and its TCRdb copy is limited to in-frame clones, with some not included. The sample records approximately 1.5 million clones, 95% to 99% being singletons. The sample comprised naive CD4+ T cells sorted from blood. Subset given: CD45RA+ positively selected. The receptors were sampled from a man in his thirties or forties in good health.

The rearrangement uses TRBV29-1 and TRBJ2-7; D might be TRBD1 or TRBD2, each matching 6 bases. In germline, CDR1 is SQVTM, CDR2 ANQGSEA. This CDR3 contains 13 residues. The V and J ends lost 7 bases and 1 base respectively, with 14 bases between them. CDR3 bases: TGCAGCGCGACGGTAGGGGGGTCCTACGAGCAGTACTTC. It yields the protein CSATVGGSYEQYF.

CDR3 bases: TGTGCCACCAACCCGACAAGACGGGGTGCAGATACGCAGTATTTT. This sequence encodes CATNPTRRGADTQYF. The chain is built from TRBV15 and TRBJ2-3; weak D call: TRBD2 (5 bases). Between the trimmed V and J ends, which lost 7 bases and 4 bases, there was a span of 18 bases. Germline CDR1 is LNHNV and CDR2 is YYDKDF (reference sequence). CDR3 length equals 15 residues.

The V call is TRBV18, the J call TRBJ2-1, with D uncertain. The V gene lost 5 bases and the J gene lost 2 bases, with 13 bases spanning the gap. Germline V gene data show CDR1 as KGHSH and CDR2 as LQKENI. The CDR3 has 15 residues. CDR3 coding DNA: TGTGCCAGCTCAAAAACTCCAGTGGCCTACAATGAGCAGTTCTTC. Amino acids: CASSKTPVAYNEQFF.

The genes are TRBV7-2 and TRBJ2-1, with 9 bases identical to TRBD2. This CDR3 has 16 amino acids. The V gene end was trimmed by 1 base and the J gene end by 8 bases; junction bases not matched to a gene: 9. In germline, CDR1 is SGHTA, CDR2 FQGNSA. The CDR3 is CASSLGIGLAFDEQFF. The CDR3 nucleotides read TGTGCCAGCAGCTTAGGGATCGGACTAGCGTTCGATGAGCAGTTCTTC.